The T cell receptor beta chain described here comes from a study of blood T cell repertoires in COVID-19. The repertoire was sequenced with immunoSEQ multiplex PCR; TCRdb's copy has only in-frame clones and lacks some. This sample yields under 250,000 clones, of which 85% to 90% are seen a single time; roughly 2.5% belongs to the top ten. About this clone: Compared with germline, one end of the junction differs, possibly owing to a read error.

The germline gives CDR1 SSHAT, CDR2 FNYEAQ (reference sequence). This CDR3 has 14 amino acids. The gene calls are TRBV7-7 and TRBJ2-2; D uncertain. This TCR was recovered from a woman aged 60-70 years with acute or convalescent COVID-19. Sequenced material: peripheral blood. This CDR3 reads CASSLDPAGGELFF. The CDR3 coding sequence is TGTGCTAGCAGCTTAGATCCAGCCGGGGGGGAGCTGTTTTTT.